The 20 T cell receptor beta chains reported below all come from one sample, sequenced in a study of cytomegalovirus exposure and HLA in healthy donors. PCR employed 60 Vbeta and 13 Jbeta primers. Profiling relied on immunoSEQ multiplex PCR, and the TCRdb table lists in-frame clones only, not all of them. The sample includes 200,000 to 250,000 clones, around 80% seen only once; the top ten take 2.5% to 3.5%. The sample was PBMCs. The receptors here all came from a woman aged 55-69 years in good health and CMV-seropositive.

This sequence joins TRBV6-5 and TRBJ2-5; 7 nucleotides line up with TRBD1. The CDR3 length is 16 residues. Germline CDR1 MNHEY, CDR2 SVGAGI. V gave up 4 bases and J gave up 4 bases; unmatched junction bases: 12. CDR3 sequence reads: CASSLRLGQSTETQYF. The DNA for the CDR3 is TGTGCCAGCAGTTTGCGTTTGGGACAGTCAACAGAGACCCAGTACTTC.

V gene TRBV5-5 combines with J gene TRBJ2-7; the match to TRBD1 covers 9 bases. After removal of 1 base from V and 6 bases from J, the junction contained 5 bases not matched to a gene. The CDR3 contains 14 residues. From germline, CDR1 is SGHKS and CDR2 YYEKEE (reference sequence). The CDR3: CASSLFTGGLEQYF. For the CDR3, the DNA is TGTGCCAGCAGCTTGTTTACAGGGGGCCTCGAGCAGTACTTC.

This clone was recorded once. This chain links TRBV7-3 with TRBJ1-1, with TRBD1 matching 8 bases. Germline lookup yields CDR1 SGHTA and CDR2 FQGTGA. The CDR3 is 14 residues long. V lost 5 bases to trimming and J lost 8 bases; unmatched junction nucleotides: 10. This chain's CDR3 is CASSPDRAVIEAFF. The CDR3 nucleotides read TGTGCCAGCAGCCCGGACAGGGCGGTAATAGAAGCTTTCTTT.

V usage is TRBV28 and J usage is TRBJ2-5, with 12 positions matching TRBD2. The CDR3 runs 15 residues. Germline lookup yields CDR1 MDHEN and CDR2 SYDVKM. The V gene end was trimmed by 4 bases and the J gene end by 5 bases; junction bases not matched to a gene: 5. The DNA of the CDR3 is TGTGCCAGCAGTTATCTAGCGGGGGGGCAGGAGACCCAGTACTTC. This translates into CASSYLAGGQETQYF.

The table lists this clone with a few counts. As DNA, the CDR3 is TGTGCCAGCACCCGGGATAGCAATCAGCCCCAGCATTTT. This gives the protein CASTRDSNQPQHF. The chain employs TRBV28 and TRBJ1-5; D is uncertain. V was shortened by 7 bases and J by 0 bases, with 7 bases between the two germline ends. Germline CDR1 and CDR2: MDHEN and SYDVKM. This CDR3 has 13 residues.

This chain connects TRBV30 to TRBJ2-3; 8 bases align to TRBD1. Germline CDR1 GTSNPN, CDR2 SVGIG (reference sequence). Trimming removed 4 bases from V and 2 bases from J; junction bases left unmatched: 5. CDR3 length: 14 residues. In nucleotides, the CDR3 is TGTGCCTGGACCGGGACAGGATTCACAGATACGCAGTATTTT. It is translated as CAWTGTGFTDTQYF.

The chain couples TRBV5-1 to TRBJ2-7; unclear D gene. CDR1 and CDR2 (germline): SGHRS, YFSETQ. The V gene lost 2 bases and the J gene lost 3 bases, with 9 bases spanning the gap. CDR3 length equals 13 residues. The CDR3 sequence is CASSFTSFYEQYF. For the CDR3, the DNA is TGCGCCAGCAGCTTTACCAGTTTCTACGAGCAGTACTTC.

This clone turned up a few times. V usage is TRBV6-1 and J usage is TRBJ1-1; 7 bases are a match to TRBD1. The CDR3 spans 13 residues. Germline CDR1 MNHNS, CDR2 SASEGT. V was pared by 7 bases and J by 2 bases, with 4 bases of the junction left unmatched. CDR3 sequence (DNA): TGTGCCAGCACCGGGACAGCAAACACTGAAGCTTTCTTT. Translated, it gives CASTGTANTEAFF.

This chain connects TRBV5-1 to TRBJ2-7; TRBD1 matches 9 bases. Germline trimming cut 0 bases from V and 6 bases from J; bases unmatched to any gene: 4. The CDR3 covers 14 residues. Germline V gene data show CDR1 as SGHRS and CDR2 as YFSETQ. The CDR3 sequence is CASSLGTGEGEQYF. The CDR3 coding sequence is TGCGCCAGCAGCTTGGGGACAGGGGAGGGCGAGCAGTACTTC.

This chain connects TRBV2 to TRBJ1-5; the match to TRBD1 covers 7 bases. This CDR3 spans 14 amino acids. The V gene end was trimmed by 6 bases and the J gene end by 7 bases; junction bases not matched to a gene: 9. Germline V gives CDR1 SNHLY, CDR2 FYNNEI. CDR3 amino acids: CASSRQGGEQPQHF. The CDR3 nucleotides read TGTGCCAGCAGCCGACAGGGAGGTGAACAGCCCCAGCATTTT.

The V call is TRBV2, the J call TRBJ2-3, with D uncertain. Germline CDR1 SNHLY, CDR2 FYNNEI. This CDR3 has 13 residues. Deletions cut 6 bases from V and 6 bases from J, with 13 bases between. The CDR3 here is CASRAPLFDTQYF. The CDR3 DNA follows: TGTGCCAGCAGGGCCCCGCTCTTCGATACGCAGTATTTT.

In nucleotides, the CDR3 is TGTGCCAGCAGCGACCGGGTCCAAGAGACCCAGTACTTC. It encodes CASSDRVQETQYF. The V and J genes are TRBV9 and TRBJ2-5, with D unclear. Germline V gene sequence: CDR1 SGDLS, CDR2 YYNGEE. V was trimmed by 3 bases and J by 1 base, leaving 7 bases between them. CDR3 length: 13 residues.

The chain carries TRBV28 and TRBJ1-2; a weak D match, TRBD1 (6 bases). The CDR3 loop spans 13 amino acids. V was clipped by 2 bases and J by 4 bases, with 8 bases between them. Germline lookup yields CDR1 MDHEN and CDR2 SYDVKM. Here the CDR3 reads CASSLRTVYGYTF. CDR3 in DNA: TGTGCCAGCAGTTTAAGGACAGTCTATGGCTACACCTTC.

The chain recombines TRBV5-1 with TRBJ2-3, with a possible D match to TRBD1 (5 bases). The CDR3 is made up of 15 amino acids. Germline V gene data show CDR1 as SGHRS and CDR2 as YFSETQ. Trimming shortened V by 0 bases and J by 1 base, and 9 bases separated the two germline ends. The CDR3 DNA reads as TGCGCCAGCAGCTTGGTGACAGCCGGCACAGATACGCAGTATTTT. Protein sequence: CASSLVTAGTDTQYF.

The chain links TRBV7-2 to TRBJ1-2, with 7 bases fitting TRBD1. This CDR3 spans 13 amino acids. V trimming: 0 bases; J trimming: 11 bases; junction bases outside the gene matches: 6. The germline V gene encodes CDR1 SGHTA and CDR2 FQGNSA. The CDR3 region has the DNA TGTGCCAGCAGCTTAGCAGGCAGGACAGGTTACACCTTC. This gives the protein CASSLAGRTGYTF.

V and J are TRBV7-2 and TRBJ2-7; 10 positions agree with TRBD1. The CDR3 loop spans 16 amino acids. J gave up 5 bases and V 4 bases, and 11 bases lay outside the gene matches. Per germline, CDR1 SGHTA and CDR2 FQGNSA. The CDR3 DNA sequence: TGTGCCAGCAGCTCAGGGGGGACAGGGGTGAGTGACGAGCAGTACTTC. It is translated as CASSSGGTGVSDEQYF. The full variable domain, completed using reference TRBV7-2 and TRBJ2-7, is GAGVSQSPSNKVTEKGKDVELRCDPISGHTALYWYRQSLGQGLEFLIYFQGNSAPDKSGLPSDRFSAERTGGSVSTLTIQRTQQEDSAVYLCASSSGGTGVSDEQYFGPGTRLTVT.

This clone occurred a few times. This sequence joins TRBV6-6 and TRBJ2-6; 7 positions match TRBD1. Trimming took 1 base from V and 3 from J; bases not matched to a gene: 3. The CDR3 has 16 residues. Germline CDR1 is MNHNY and CDR2 is SVGAGI (reference sequence). For the CDR3, the DNA is TGTGCCAGCAGTTACTTTACAGGGGATGGGGCCAACGTCCTGACTTTC. This encodes CASSYFTGDGANVLTF.

The J gene is TRBJ1-2, the V gene TRBV6-5; D perhaps matches TRBD1 (5 bases). Germline V gene sequence: CDR1 MNHEY, CDR2 SVGAGI. The CDR3 contains 13 residues. The ends were cut back, 10 bases at V and 7 bases at J, with 19 bases in the middle. For the CDR3, the DNA is TGTGCCACGGCGGGGACGGTTTTTTTTGGCTACACCTTC. Translating it yields CATAGTVFFGYTF.

This clone was observed a handful of times. The chain uses TRBV15 and TRBJ2-7, with 14 bases lining up with TRBD2. The V segment lost 6 bases and the J segment 5 bases; nucleotides outside the gene matches: 6. CDR1 is LNHNV and CDR2 is YYDKDF in the germline V gene (reference sequence). The CDR3 contains 15 residues. This chain's CDR3 is CATRTGLAGGNEQYF. For the CDR3, the DNA is TGTGCCACCAGAACCGGACTAGCGGGAGGTAACGAGCAGTACTTC. Looking up the rest from reference TRBV15 and TRBJ2-7 gives the full variable domain: DAMVIQNPRYQVTQFGKPVTLSCSQTLNHNVMYWYQQKSSQAPKLLFHYYDKDFNNEADTPDNFQSRRPNTSFCFLDIRSPGLGDTAMYLCATRTGLAGGNEQYFGPGTRLTVT.

In this sample, this clone turned up a few times. The V and J genes are TRBV2 and TRBJ2-7; 7 nucleotides align to TRBD2. After removal of 11 bases from V and 1 base from J, the junction contained 14 bases not matched to a gene. The CDR3 has 15 residues. Germline CDR1 and CDR2: SNHLY and FYNNEI. The CDR3 DNA reads TGTGCCGGCAAGGGTCAGCGGGAATTTTCCTACGAGCAGTACTTC. This sequence encodes CAGKGQREFSYEQYF.